The present T cell receptor (beta chain) was sequenced within a study of blood T cell repertoires in COVID-19. Across the study: The samples span acute and convalescent COVID-19 from the United States, Italy and Spain. The analysed material was cDNA or gDNA that came from T cells, B-cell-depleted T cells, or PBMCs.

There are 15 residues in the CDR3. Germline CDR1 reads MNHNY; CDR2 reads SVGAGI (reference sequence). V was pared by 4 bases and J by 5 bases, with 17 bases between. Per the study methods: Reference gene primer amplification yielded estimated nucleated cell counts. Sequencing was performed with immunoSEQ multiplex PCR; in TCRdb, only in-frame clones are kept and a portion is missing. V, J and clone size were drawn from that table, and D and trimming were deduced from the DNA. The sample lists under 250,000 clones, around 81% occurring once. Sequences were obtained from peripheral blood. J is TRBJ1-2 and V is TRBV6-6; D is perhaps TRBD1 (6 bases). This clonotype originated in a man aged 25-45 years who had recovered from COVID-19. The CDR3 nucleotides are TGTGCCAGCAGTTCTCTGAACCAGCAGGGGTATGGCTACACCTTC. Translated, it gives CASSSLNQQGYGYTF.